This is a list of T cell receptor beta chains from one sample in a study of CD4 T cells in relation to SARS-CoV-2 and coronaviruses. Libraries were prepared by immunoSEQ multiplex PCR; TCRdb keeps only in-frame clonotypes and omits some of them. Here the sample spans about 20,000 clones, about 76% being singletons. These receptors' antigens are unknown. The sequencing sample was made of CD4+ T cells from PBMCs, cultured in vitro. The source of these receptors is a human donor in good health. Each CDR3 is given with its conserved first and last residue. The D gene is left open where the match is weak. Only some rows state a clone size, as once, few, many or a class for expanded clones.

size: few
V: TRBV30
length: 14
D: TRBD2
J: TRBJ2-1
DNA: TGTGCCTGGAAAGGACTAGCGGGAGTGAATGAGCAGTTCTTC
CDR3: CAWKGLAGVNEQFF

size: -
V: TRBV21-1
length: 17
D: -
J: TRBJ1-1
DNA: TGTGCCAGCAGCAAAGGGGGCGCGGGTTGGATAAGCACTGAAGCTTTCTTT
CDR3: CASSKGGAGWISTEAFF

size: once
V: TRBV5-1
length: 14
D: -
J: TRBJ1-1
DNA: TGCGCCAGCAGTGCCGGGGGCTCTGGCACTGAAGCTTTCTTT
CDR3: CASSAGGSGTEAFF

size: -
V: TRBV10-3
length: 11
D: -
J: TRBJ2-7
DNA: TGTGCCATCAGTAACTCCTACGAGCAGTACTTC
CDR3: CAISNSYEQYF

size: -
V: TRBV11-1
length: 14
D: -
J: TRBJ2-1
DNA: TGTGCCAGCAGCTTAGGTCAGCTAATAATGGAGCAGTTCTTC
CDR3: CASSLGQLIMEQFF

size: few
V: TRBV5-1
length: 15
D: TRBD2
J: TRBJ2-2
DNA: TGCGCCAGCAGCCCTACTAGCGGGACGACCGGGGAGCTGTTTTTT
CDR3: CASSPTSGTTGELFF

size: few
V: TRBV3-1/TRBV3-2
length: 13
D: -
J: TRBJ1-2
DNA: TGTGCCAGCGGGGGCAGCCTTAACTATGGCTACACCTTC
CDR3: CASGGSLNYGYTF

size: few
V: TRBV28
length: 12
D: -
J: TRBJ1-1
DNA: TGTGCCAGCAGAACAATGAACACTGAAGCTTTCTTT
CDR3: CASRTMNTEAFF

size: once
V: TRBV3-1/TRBV3-2
length: 16
D: TRBD2
J: TRBJ2-3
DNA: TGTGCCAGCAGCCAACAACTAGCGGGAGGGTCCGATACGCAGTATTTT
CDR3: CASSQQLAGGSDTQYF

size: -
V: TRBV2
length: 12
D: -
J: TRBJ2-5
DNA: TGTGCCACTCACCGTCTAGCAGAGACCCAGTACTTC
CDR3: CATHRLAETQYF

size: -
V: TRBV27
length: 16
D: TRBD2
J: TRBJ2-1
DNA: TGTGCCAGCAGTCCCCGCCGGGACTATTATTCCAATGAGCAGTTCTTC
CDR3: CASSPRRDYYSNEQFF

size: -
V: TRBV2
length: 15
D: TRBD2
J: TRBJ2-1
DNA: TGTGCCAGCAGGCCCCCGGGACTAGCGGGACTTGAGCAGTTCTTC
CDR3: CASRPPGLAGLEQFF

size: -
V: TRBV9
length: 12
D: -
J: TRBJ1-2
DNA: TGTGCCAGCAGCGTAGAAGGCTATGGCTACACCTTC
CDR3: CASSVEGYGYTF

size: -
V: TRBV5-1
length: 13
D: -
J: TRBJ2-7
DNA: TGCGCCAGTCGAAGGGGGGAGTCCTACGAGCAGTACTTC
CDR3: CASRRGESYEQYF

size: -
V: TRBV6-5
length: 14
D: TRBD1
J: TRBJ2-7
DNA: TGTGCCAGCTTGCGGACAGGGATCGTCCACGAGCAGTACTTC
CDR3: CASLRTGIVHEQYF

size: -
V: TRBV5-1
length: 18
D: -
J: TRBJ2-7
DNA: TGCGCCAGCAGCTATGGAGGTCCGGGGATGGCAGGAACCTACGAGCAGTACTTC
CDR3: CASSYGGPGMAGTYEQYF

size: -
V: TRBV19
length: 14
D: TRBD1
J: TRBJ2-3
DNA: TGTGCCAGTAGTATTGGGACAGGGACAGATACGCAGTATTTT
CDR3: CASSIGTGTDTQYF

size: -
V: TRBV7-9
length: 13
D: -
J: TRBJ1-1
DNA: TGTGCCAGCAGCGACAGTCCAAACACTGAAGCTTTCTTT
CDR3: CASSDSPNTEAFF